This TCR beta chain was sequenced during a study of cytomegalovirus exposure and HLA in healthy donors. General study findings and limits: The authors later found TCR association rates varying by HLA locus, with DRB1 most and HLA-C fewest. Presence/absence analyses rested on an assumption that sequencing depth was roughly uniform across donors. Sequences of the TCR beta chain were said to predict the HLA-A and HLA-B alleles of most subjects accurately. Further analysis, carried out later, found HLA-associated TCR beta chains more clonally expanded than equally common other chains.

On this clone: Antigen specificity is unknown.

The PCR used 60 Vbeta and 13 Jbeta primers. The repertoire was sequenced with immunoSEQ multiplex PCR; TCRdb's copy has only in-frame clones and lacks some. Here the sample spans approximately 220,000 clones, 60% to 85% being singletons. This CDR3 is built from 15 residues. Germline V CDR1 and CDR2: SGDLS, YYNGEE. V dropped 6 bases and J dropped 2 bases, with 17 bases sitting between them. The sample was PBMCs. The genes are TRBV9 and TRBJ2-5; D is perhaps TRBD2 (6 bases). The sequence came from a middle-aged man in good health and CMV-seronegative. The CDR3 here is CASTYGASVQETQYF. CDR3 nucleotides: TGTGCCAGCACATACGGGGCTAGCGTGCAAGAGACCCAGTACTTC.